The present T cell receptor (beta chain) was sequenced within a study of blood T cell repertoires in COVID-19. The wider study: In each case, the material was cDNA or gDNA derived from T cells, B-cell-depleted T cells, or PBMCs.

Sequencing was performed with immunoSEQ multiplex PCR; in TCRdb, only in-frame clones are kept and a portion is missing. The sample has roughly 100,000 clones; roughly 92% are singletons. CDR3 length: 15 residues. The chain recombines TRBV21-1 with TRBJ2-7; the D call in the table, TRBD2, was not verified against the DNA. TRBV21-1 is tagged as a pseudogene. The specimen sequenced was peripheral blood. This receptor was obtained from a woman between 50 and 59 years old with COVID-19, enrolled during active disease. CDR3 in DNA: TGTGCCAGCAGCAGGGGGGGGCCCGGTCTCTACGAGCAGTACTTC. Protein: CASSRGGPGLYEQYF.